This T cell receptor beta chain emerged from a study of shared clonotypes between healthy human individuals. This CDR3 has 15 amino acids. Germline CDR1 is MNHNY and CDR2 is SVGAGI (reference sequence). V was shortened by 7 bases and J by 1 base, with 11 bases between the two germline ends. At the deep level, the assay was run. Data came from immunoSEQ multiplex PCR; TCRdb stores just in-frame clones and leaves some out. The data hold around 2.5 million clones, with under 95% observed a single time. Sequenced material: naive CD4+ T cells from PBMCs. Subset described: CD45RA+ positively selected. V gene TRBV6-6 combines with J gene TRBJ2-6; D possibly corresponds to TRBD2 (6 bases). The sequence was collected from a man younger than 35 in good health. Some clones in this sample may be carry-over from other donors' samples. The CDR3 bases are TGTGCCAGCACCCTGGGAGGTTCTGGGGCCAACGTCCTGACTTTC. Amino acid sequence: CASTLGGSGANVLTF.